These 20 T cell receptor beta chains share one sample of origin, sequenced in a study of T cell changes during pregnancy in multiple sclerosis. Generated by immunoSEQ multiplex PCR, the TCRdb table keeps only in-frame clones and is missing some. Here the sample spans some 80,000 clones, about 92% being singletons. Source: peripheral blood, taken before pregnancy. The receptor source for this set is a female donor with multiple sclerosis, enrolled in a pregnancy study.

The rearrangement joins TRBV6-5 to TRBJ2-7; D gene uncertain. Germline lookup yields CDR1 MNHEY and CDR2 SVGAGI. The CDR3 is made up of 15 amino acids. Trimming pared 0 bases from V and 3 bases from J, leaving 12 bases between. CDR3 region: CASSYSTTLIYEQYF. In DNA, the CDR3 is TGTGCCAGCAGTTACTCGACGACACTTATCTACGAGCAGTACTTC.

J is TRBJ2-1 and V is TRBV11-3; 7 nucleotides align to TRBD2. The CDR3 is 14 residues long. Looked up from germline, CDR1 is SGHNT and CDR2 is YENEEA. V lost 5 bases and J lost 6; bases outside the gene matches: 7. The CDR3: CASSPTLAPNEQFF. DNA for the CDR3: TGTGCCAGCAGCCCTACACTAGCGCCCAATGAGCAGTTCTTC.

The chain has TRBV7-8 and TRBJ1-1, with D possibly matching TRBD1 (5 bases). Trimming pared 2 bases from V and 5 bases from J, leaving 18 bases between. This CDR3 comprises 16 residues. Germline V gives CDR1 SGHVS, CDR2 FQNEAQ. The CDR3 protein is CASSLPRDRGGTEAFF. CDR3 DNA sequence: TGTGCCAGCAGCTTACCCCGGGACCGCGGGGGGACTGAAGCTTTCTTT.

J is TRBJ2-1 and V is TRBV5-6; 8 nucleotides agree with TRBD1. With 4 bases clipped from V and 3 bases from J, the junction kept 0 bases outside the gene matches. The length of the CDR3 is 13 residues. Germline CDR1 is SGHDT and CDR2 is YYEEEE. The CDR3 loop reads CASSDRGYNEQFF. Here the CDR3 DNA reads TGTGCCAGCAGCGACAGGGGCTACAATGAGCAGTTCTTC.

The rearrangement joins TRBV7-2 to TRBJ2-1; 10 bases agree with TRBD1. Germline V lookup: CDR1 SGHTA, CDR2 FQGNSA. There are 15 residues in the CDR3. The junction had 12 bases not matched to a gene; V was cut back by 8 bases and J by 8 bases. CDR3 in DNA: TGTGCCAGCCGGGACAGGGGTTTAACGGTCGATGAGCAGTTCTTC. As protein: CASRDRGLTVDEQFF.

V and J are TRBV6-5 and TRBJ1-1; D may be TRBD1 (6 bases). The V end was cut by 0 bases, the J end by 5 bases, with 10 bases between. Per the germline V gene, CDR1 is MNHEY and CDR2 is SVGAGI. The CDR3 length is 14 residues. The CDR3 DNA reads as TGTGCCAGCAGTTACTCCCTCGGACAGACTGAAGCTTTCTTT. Translation: CASSYSLGQTEAFF.

This chain links TRBV19 with TRBJ1-5, with 8 nucleotides matching TRBD1. V lost 7 bases, J lost 9 bases, and 14 bases stayed unmatched. The CDR3 is 15 amino acids. Germline assignment: CDR1 LNHDA and CDR2 SQIVND (reference sequence). In nucleotides, the CDR3 is TGTGCCAGTAATCCAACCGGGACAGGTTTTACGCCCCAGCATTTT. This translates into CASNPTGTGFTPQHF.

The chain recombines TRBV6-5 with TRBJ2-2, with D maybe TRBD1 (5 bases). The germline CDR1 and CDR2 sequences are MNHEY and SVGAGI. V shed 8 bases and J shed 8 bases, with 9 bases lying between them. This CDR3 comprises 11 residues. CDR3 amino acids: CASLQGGELFF. CDR3 nucleotide sequence: TGTGCCAGCCTCCAGGGAGGGGAGCTGTTTTTT.

CDR3 in amino acids: CASRNSGSSYNEQFF. The DNA of the CDR3 is TGTGCCAGCAGAAATTCGGGGAGCTCCTACAATGAGCAGTTCTTC. The V gene is TRBV6-5, the J gene TRBJ2-1, with D perhaps matching TRBD2 (5 bases). Germline V CDR1 and CDR2: MNHEY, SVGAGI. The CDR3 spans 15 residues. V lost 6 bases to trimming and J lost 0 bases, with 12 bases between them.

V gene TRBV19 combines with J gene TRBJ2-7; weak D call: TRBD2 (6 bases). Trimming left V 3 bases short and J 9 bases short, with 15 bases between. CDR3 length: 13 amino acids. Germline CDR1 is LNHDA and CDR2 is SQIVND (reference sequence). Written as DNA, the CDR3 is TGTGCCAGTAGTATTGCGCCCGGGGAGGTGCAGTACTTC. Its protein product is CASSIAPGEVQYF.

V is TRBV30 and J is TRBJ2-1; D perhaps matches TRBD2 (7 bases). The CDR3 extends over 15 amino acids. CDR1 and CDR2 from the germline V gene are GTSNPN and SVGIG (reference sequence). Trimming removed 8 bases from V and 6 bases from J, with 23 bases in between. CDR3 sequence: CAREYPGGLANEQFF. The DNA of the CDR3 is TGTGCCCGTGAATACCCGGGGGGCCTCGCCAATGAGCAGTTCTTC.

The chain has TRBV21-1 and TRBJ1-6; TRBD1 is the table's D call, not checked against the DNA. TRBV21-1 is flagged as a pseudogene. This CDR3 contains 17 residues. CDR3 DNA: TGTGCCAGCAGCAAAGAAAGACAGAGCTCCTATAATTCACCCCTCCACTTT. Encoded protein: CASSKERQSSYNSPLHF.

The chain carries TRBV5-8 and TRBJ1-2; TRBD1 matches 7 bases. Germline values: CDR1 SGHTS, CDR2 YDEGEE. This CDR3 region has 14 residues. With V trimmed by 1 base and J by 4 bases, 4 bases remained unmatched. The DNA for the CDR3 is TGTGCCAGCAGCTTGTTACAGGGGTCCTATGGCTACACCTTC. It translates to CASSLLQGSYGYTF.

CDR3 sequence reads: CASSQEEQGYGYTF. The DNA for the CDR3 is TGCGCCAGCAGCCAAGAAGAGCAGGGCTATGGCTACACCTTC. This chain links TRBV4-1 with TRBJ1-2, with D possibly TRBD1 on 5 matching bases. Germline loops: CDR1 MGHRA, CDR2 YSYEKL. The ends were cut back, 0 bases at V and 4 bases at J, with 9 bases in the middle. The CDR3 is made up of 14 amino acids.

The chain couples TRBV5-4 to TRBJ2-7; 10 positions agree with TRBD1. The V and J ends lost 2 bases and 5 bases, in that order; junction bases with no gene match: 10. The CDR3 is 16 amino acids. Per the germline V gene, CDR1 is SGHNT and CDR2 is YYREEE (reference sequence). CDR3 loop: CASSLLRGQGSNEQYF. The CDR3 DNA follows: TGTGCCAGCAGCTTACTTAGGGGACAGGGGTCTAACGAGCAGTACTTC. Combining the CDR3 with reference TRBV5-4 and TRBJ2-7 gives the whole variable domain ETGVTQSPTHLIKTRGQQVTLRCSSQSGHNTVSWYQQALGQGPQFIFQYYREEENGRGNFPPRFSGLQFPNYSSELNVNALELDDSALYLCASSLLRGQGSNEQYFGPGTRLTVT.

The genes are TRBV5-3 and TRBJ2-7; 8 bases are shared with TRBD2. TRBV5-3 is placed among ORFs of uncertain function. The CDR3 runs 15 residues. The V and J ends lost 1 base and 1 base, in that order; junction bases with no gene match: 4. The CDR3 DNA reads TGTGCCAGAAGCTTGTTTCGACTAGCGTCCTACGAGCAGTACTTC. Amino acids: CARSLFRLASYEQYF.

This chain connects TRBV7-9 to TRBJ2-7, with TRBD2 matching 9 bases. Germline V CDR1 and CDR2: SEHNR, FQNEAQ (reference sequence). The CDR3 covers 17 residues. The V and J ends lost 5 bases and 3 bases, in that order; junction bases with no gene match: 14. In nucleotides, the CDR3 is TGTGCCAGCAGCCTCCGAGGAGTCGGGACTAGCTTCTACGAGCAGTACTTC. Translating it yields CASSLRGVGTSFYEQYF.

The chain links TRBV19 to TRBJ2-2, with 7 bases that match TRBD2. The CDR3 is made up of 14 amino acids. Germline-derived CDR1 and CDR2 are LNHDA and SQIVND (reference sequence). Trimming took 9 bases from V and 4 from J; bases not matched to a gene: 8. The CDR3 coding sequence is TGTGCCAGCTCGTTTTCGGGGGGCACCGGGGAGCTGTTTTTT. Amino acids: CASSFSGGTGELFF.

The CDR3 DNA follows: TGTGCCTGGAGTGTGTGGGGGGGAAAGCTCGAAAAACTGTTTTTT. Its translation: CAWSVWGGKLEKLFF. The V gene is TRBV30, the J gene TRBJ1-4, with a weak D call TRBD1 (5 bases). Germline-derived CDR1 and CDR2 are GTSNPN and SVGIG (reference sequence). V lost 0 bases, J lost 8 bases, and 16 bases lay in between. The CDR3 spans 15 residues.

The CDR3, as DNA: TGCGCCAGCAGCTTGGGCGGGGGGGCCCAAGAGACCCAGTACTTC. It specifies CASSLGGGAQETQYF. The V call is TRBV5-1, the J call TRBJ2-5; TRBD2 aligns across 9 bases. The germline V gene has CDR1 SGHRS and CDR2 YFSETQ. CDR3 length equals 15 residues. J was trimmed by 1 base and V by 0 bases; bases with no gene match: 1.